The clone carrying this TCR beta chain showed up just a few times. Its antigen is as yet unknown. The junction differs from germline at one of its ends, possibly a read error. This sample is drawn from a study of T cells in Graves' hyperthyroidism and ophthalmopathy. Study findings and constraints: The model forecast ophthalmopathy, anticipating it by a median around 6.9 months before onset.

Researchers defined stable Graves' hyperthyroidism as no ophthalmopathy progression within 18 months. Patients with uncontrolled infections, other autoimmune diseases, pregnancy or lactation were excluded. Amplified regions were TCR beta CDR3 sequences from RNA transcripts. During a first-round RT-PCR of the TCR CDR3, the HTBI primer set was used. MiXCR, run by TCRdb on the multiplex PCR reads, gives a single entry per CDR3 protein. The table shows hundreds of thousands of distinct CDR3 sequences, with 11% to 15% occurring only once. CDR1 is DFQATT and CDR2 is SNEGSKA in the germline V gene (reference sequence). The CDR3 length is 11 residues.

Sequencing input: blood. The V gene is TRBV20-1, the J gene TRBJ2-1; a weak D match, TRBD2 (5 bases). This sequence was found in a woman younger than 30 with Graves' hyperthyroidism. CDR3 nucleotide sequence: TGCAGTGCTAGGATAGCGTATGATCAGTTCTTC. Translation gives CSARIAYDQFF.